This is a list of T cell receptor beta chains from one sample in a study of long-term antiretroviral therapy in people with HIV. The repertoire was sequenced with immunoSEQ multiplex PCR; TCRdb's copy has only in-frame clones and lacks some. The sample gives about 32,000 clones, 97% of which show up once; approximately 2% is in the top ten. This specimen was unsorted PBMCs, taken 7.6 years after starting antiretroviral therapy. The receptors stem from a man in his thirties or forties with HIV. Each CDR3 is given with its conserved first and last residue. D genes are given only for firm matches. Expanded clones are given a class, and other clones once, few, many or no size at all.

>-|TRBV7-2|-|TRBJ2-2
TGTGCCAGCAGCTCGGCCAGAACGAACACCGGGGAGCTGTTTTTT
CASSSARTNTGELFF
>-|TRBV7-6|TRBD2|TRBJ2-3
TGTGCCAGCAGCCCGACTAGCCGGGGATCTGATACGCAGTATTTT
CASSPTSRGSDTQYF
>-|TRBV4-2|TRBD2|TRBJ2-6
TGTGCCAGCACGGGGGGACCCCTGTCTGGGGCCAACGTCCTGACTTTC
CASTGGPLSGANVLTF
>-|TRBV27|-|TRBJ1-2
TGTGCCAGCAGTTTATACAGGGACTATGGCTACACCTTC
CASSLYRDYGYTF
>-|TRBV30|TRBD2|TRBJ2-1
TGTGCCTGGAGTGCTAGCGGGTTCTACAATGAGCAGTTCTTC
CAWSASGFYNEQFF
>-|TRBV7-9|-|TRBJ1-2
TGTGCCAGCAGCTCCGAGAGGGACTATGGCTACACCTTC
CASSSERDYGYTF
>-|TRBV6-1|TRBD2|TRBJ2-7
TGTGCCAGCAGTGCCACTCTGAGCGGGACCCGCCTCGACGAGCAGTACTTC
CASSATLSGTRLDEQYF
>-|TRBV4-3|-|TRBJ1-4
TGCGCCAGCAGCCAAGAGACGGGCGAGGCTAATGAAAAACTGTTTTTT
CASSQETGEANEKLFF
>-|TRBV9|-|TRBJ2-6
TGTGCCAGCAGCGTAGATAGAGTATCTGGGGCCAACGTCCTGACTTTC
CASSVDRVSGANVLTF
>-|TRBV4-1|-|TRBJ2-2
TGCGCCAGCAGCCGAGAACCCGCAGGTACCGGGGAGCTGTTTTTT
CASSREPAGTGELFF
>-|TRBV10-3|-|TRBJ1-2
TGTGCCATCAGCCCAGTTAACTATGGCTACACCTTC
CAISPVNYGYTF
>-|TRBV14|-|TRBJ2-7
TGTGCCAGCAGCCATACGTACGAGCAGTACTTC
CASSHTYEQYF
>-|TRBV7-2|TRBD2|TRBJ2-7
TGTGCCAGCAGCTCCGGACTAGCGGGTTCCAGCTCCTACGAGCAGTACTTC
CASSSGLAGSSSYEQYF
>-|TRBV5-1|TRBD2|TRBJ2-5
TGCGCCAGCAGCTGGGGACTAGCGGGGGGCCCACAAGAGACCCAGTACTTC
CASSWGLAGGPQETQYF
>-|TRBV13|-|TRBJ1-1
TGTGCCAGCAGCTTACAGGGAACCACTGAAGCTTTCTTT
CASSLQGTTEAFF
>once|TRBV13|TRBD1|TRBJ1-1
TGTGCCAGCAGCACGGGACAGGGTGAAGCTTTCTTT
CASSTGQGEAFF
>-|TRBV10-3|TRBD1|TRBJ2-2
TGTGCCATCAGTCCAATTAGGACAGGCCAGAGGGAGCTGTTTTTT
CAISPIRTGQRELFF
>-|TRBV12-5|TRBD1|TRBJ1-2
TGTGCTAGTGGTTTGGACACCCAGGGGGGAGGGTTCAATGGCTACACCTTC
CASGLDTQGGGFNGYTF
>-|TRBV27|TRBD1|TRBJ2-6
TGTGCCAGCCCTGGACAGGGGCTAATTGGGGCCAACGTCCTGACTTTC
CASPGQGLIGANVLTF
>-|TRBV7-3|-|TRBJ2-2
TGTGCCAGCAGCTTATCGGGTCTGGGTGGCGGGGAGCTGTTTTTT
CASSLSGLGGGELFF
>-|TRBV4-3|-|TRBJ1-6
TGCGCCAGCAGCCAAGCGGGAGGCTCACCCCTCCACTTT
CASSQAGGSPLHF
>-|TRBV30|-|TRBJ1-3
TGTGCCTGGACGATAGCTATCGGACCGTCCACCATATATTTT
CAWTIAIGPSTIYF
>-|TRBV4-1|-|TRBJ2-7
TGCGCCAGCAGTACCCCTAACTCCTACGAGCAGTACTTC
CASSTPNSYEQYF
>-|TRBV9|-|TRBJ2-3
TGTGCCAGCAGCGAAAACAGGGAAGGGAGCACAGATACGCAGTATTTT
CASSENREGSTDTQYF
>-|TRBV5-1|TRBD1|TRBJ2-2
TGCGCCAGCAGCTTAGGGGACAGGGACACCGGGGAGCTGTTTTTT
CASSLGDRDTGELFF
>-|TRBV6-5|-|TRBJ1-1
TGTGCCAGCAGTTACGTGTTTAGGGAAGAAGCTTTCTTT
CASSYVFREEAFF
>-|TRBV9|TRBD1|TRBJ2-5
TGTGCCAGCAGCCCCAGACAGGGGATCCAAGAGACCCAGTACTTC
CASSPRQGIQETQYF
>-|TRBV7-2|-|TRBJ2-2
TGTGCCAGCATCGGCACCGGGGAGCTGTTTTTT
CASIGTGELFF
>-|TRBV7-2|TRBD2|TRBJ2-3
TGTGCCAGCAGCTTAGGGGGAGGGGGCACAGATACGCAGTATTTT
CASSLGGGGTDTQYF
>-|TRBV28|-|TRBJ1-1
TGTGCCAGCAGTTCCACTCGCCATTCAGAAGCTTTCTTT
CASSSTRHSEAFF
>-|TRBV7-8|TRBD2|TRBJ2-3
TGTGCCAGCAGTTATTCGGCGGGGGGGCTATCAGATACGCAGTATTTT
CASSYSAGGLSDTQYF
>-|TRBV9|-|TRBJ2-3
TGTGCCAGCAGCGTAGATCTCACAGATACGCAGTATTTT
CASSVDLTDTQYF
>once|TRBV19|TRBD2|TRBJ2-1
TGTGCCAGTAGTATGATGCTAGCGGGGGACAATGAGCAGTTCTTC
CASSMMLAGDNEQFF
>-|TRBV4-1|-|TRBJ2-7
TGCGCCAGCAGCCAAGAGAAAAACAGGGCCGAGCAGTACTTC
CASSQEKNRAEQYF
>-|TRBV5-1|-|TRBJ1-5
TGCGCCAGCAGCTTGGGACACCAGGCCCCTTATAGCAATCAGCCCCAGCATTTT
CASSLGHQAPYSNQPQHF
>-|TRBV11-2|-|TRBJ2-3
TGTGCCAGCAGCCCGGGGGGATTCTGGGGTCGGGGGCTCGCAGATACGCAGTATTTT
CASSPGGFWGRGLADTQYF
>-|TRBV14|-|TRBJ1-2
TGTGCCAGCAGCCACTTGGGGGCCCTCAATGGCTACACCTTC
CASSHLGALNGYTF
>-|TRBV15|-|TRBJ2-4
TGTGCCACCAGCAGAGAGGGGGGGCAATACAGGCAGTACTTC
CATSREGGQYRQYF
>-|TRBV10-1|-|TRBJ2-3
TGCGCCAGCAGTGAAAGGACCCGATTATCGTCCCCAGATACGCAGTATTTT
CASSERTRLSSPDTQYF
>-|TRBV6-5|-|TRBJ2-1
TGTGCCAGCAGGTCGGGGGCGGGTGAGCAGTTCTTC
CASRSGAGEQFF
>-|TRBV21-1|-|TRBJ2-7
-
CASSKVEVGGGAYEQYF
>-|TRBV7-2|TRBD1|TRBJ1-5
TGTGCCAGCAGCTTGGGGGACAGATATCAGCCCCAGCATTTT
CASSLGDRYQPQHF
>-|TRBV18|-|TRBJ2-7
TGTGCCAGCTCATCTACCGGGGGCGACTTCGAGCAGTACTTC
CASSSTGGDFEQYF
>-|TRBV7-3|-|TRBJ2-7
TGTGCCAGCAGCTTGACAGTCCGCGGGGAGCAGTACTTC
CASSLTVRGEQYF
>-|TRBV11-1|-|TRBJ1-1
TGTGCCAGCAGCTGGGGGGGGATCTCTGAAGCTTTCTTT
CASSWGGISEAFF